This record concerns one TCR beta chain sequence. The data were taken from a study of blood T cell repertoires in COVID-19. Study details: The United States, Italy and Spain provided the acute and convalescent COVID-19 samples.

CDR1 is ENHRY, CDR2 SYGVKD, per germline. This CDR3 contains 14 residues. TCRdb keeps only in-frame clones here, not all; method: immunoSEQ multiplex PCR. The table shows about 98,000 clones, with around 72% occurring only once. The chain couples TRBV10-3 to TRBJ2-6, with a tentative D call TRBD2 (5 bases). The sample consisted of peripheral blood. The receptor comes from a man in his 70s with acute or convalescent COVID-19. CDR3 bases: TGTGCAACTGAGGAGGTCTCTGGGGCCAACGTCCTGACTTTC. This gives the protein CATEEVSGANVLTF.